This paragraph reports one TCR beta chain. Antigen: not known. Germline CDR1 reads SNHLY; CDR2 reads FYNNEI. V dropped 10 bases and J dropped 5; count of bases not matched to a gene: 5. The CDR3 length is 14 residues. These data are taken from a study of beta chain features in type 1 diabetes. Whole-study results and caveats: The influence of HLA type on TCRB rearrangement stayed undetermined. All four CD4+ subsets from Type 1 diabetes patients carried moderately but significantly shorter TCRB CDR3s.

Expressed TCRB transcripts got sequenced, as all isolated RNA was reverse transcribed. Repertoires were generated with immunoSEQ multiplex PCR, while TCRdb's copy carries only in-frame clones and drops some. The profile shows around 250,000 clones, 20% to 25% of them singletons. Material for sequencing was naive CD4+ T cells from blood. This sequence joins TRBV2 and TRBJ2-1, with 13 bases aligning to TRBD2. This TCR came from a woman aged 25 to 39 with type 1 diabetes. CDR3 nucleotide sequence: TGTGCCACAGGACTAGCGGGAGAGGACAATGAGCAGTTCTTC. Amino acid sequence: CATGLAGEDNEQFF.